This is a list of T cell receptor beta chains from one sample in a study of CD8+ T cells in alopecia areata. The table came from immunoSEQ multiplex PCR; TCRdb's copy has only in-frame clones and leaves some out. The sample has about 200,000 clones; 60% are singletons. The sample was CD4+ T cells sorted from blood, taken at week 24, from a patient treated with tofacitinib. The receptor set was obtained from a human donor with alopecia areata. Each CDR3 is given with its conserved first and last residue. Fields, in order: CDR3 length, J gene, clone size, D gene, V gene, CDR3 DNA, CDR3 protein. D genes are given only for firm matches. Only some rows state a clone size, as once, few, many or a class for expanded clones.

14 TRBJ1-2 few TRBD1 TRBV19 TGTGCCAGTAGTTACCGGGACAGTAACTATGGCTACACCTTC CASSYRDSNYGYTF
13 TRBJ2-7 . . TRBV10-3 TGTGCCATCAGTGGCGGTGATCCCTACGAGCAGTACTTC CAISGGDPYEQYF
14 TRBJ1-2 . . TRBV4-3 TGCGCCAGCAGCCAAGGTCCAGCGGGGGATGGCTACACCTTC CASSQGPAGDGYTF
15 TRBJ1-1 . TRBD1 TRBV30 TGTGCCTGGAGTGTAGGGCCGGGACAGGGCACTGAAGCTTTCTTT CAWSVGPGQGTEAFF
13 TRBJ1-2 . . TRBV10-3 TGTGCCATCAGTGGGGGTTTACTATATGGCTACACCTTC CAISGGLLYGYTF
14 TRBJ1-5 . . TRBV7-2 TGTGCCAGCAGCTTAAGCGGGGGTAATCAGCCCCAGCATTTT CASSLSGGNQPQHF
12 TRBJ1-2 . . TRBV29-1 TGCAGCGTGAACAGGGAGGTCTATGGCTACACCTTC CSVNREVYGYTF
14 TRBJ1-1 . TRBD1 TRBV6-5 TGTGCCAGCAGTTCCGGACAGGGGCGGGCTGAAGCTTTCTTT CASSSGQGRAEAFF
11 TRBJ2-3 . . TRBV29-1 TGCAGCGTTGTGACCTTCGATACGCAGTATTTT CSVVTFDTQYF
17 TRBJ2-2 . . TRBV27 TGTGCCAGCAGCCAAACACCCCCCCTTCGGATGGACGGGGAGCTGTTTTTT CASSQTPPLRMDGELFF
11 TRBJ1-1 . . TRBV30 TGTGCCTGGAGTAGAGAGGATCAAGCTTTCTTT CAWSREDQAFF
14 TRBJ2-3 . . TRBV9 TGTGCCAGCAACCAAGGACAGTCCACAGATACGCAGTATTTT CASNQGQSTDTQYF
15 TRBJ2-3 . . TRBV7-2 TGTGCCAGCAGCTTTGACAGGAGATTCACAGATACGCAGTATTTT CASSFDRRFTDTQYF
13 TRBJ2-5 . TRBD1 TRBV29-1 TGCAGCGTTGCACAGGGGGCAGGAGAGACCCAGTACTTC CSVAQGAGETQYF
14 TRBJ1-2 . TRBD1 TRBV10-3 TGTGCCATCAGCAGGGACAGGGACGACTATGGCTACACCTTC CAISRDRDDYGYTF
15 TRBJ2-3 . TRBD1 TRBV4-3 TGCGCCAGCAGTCTTAGACAGGGAGCCACAGATACGCAGTATTTT CASSLRQGATDTQYF
15 TRBJ1-4 . . TRBV10-3 TGTGCCATCAGTGAGGGTCAGGGTGCTAATGAAAAACTGTTTTTT CAISEGQGANEKLFF
12 TRBJ1-1 few TRBD1 TRBV29-1 TGCAGCGTGACAGGGTGGGGCACTGAAGCTTTCTTT CSVTGWGTEAFF
14 TRBJ1-1 . . TRBV2 TGTGCCAGCAGTGAGGGAGCAGGGAACACTGAAGCTTTCTTT CASSEGAGNTEAFF
16 TRBJ1-5 few . TRBV29-1 TGCAGCGTTGAGCGGTGGGGCAGGGAGCGCAATCAGCCCCAGCATTTT CSVERWGRERNQPQHF
11 TRBJ2-7 . . TRBV7-2 TGTGCCAGCAGCCCCGCCTACGAGCAGTACTTC CASSPAYEQYF
16 TRBJ1-5 few . TRBV18 TGTGCCAGCTCACCTACGACAGCCATAGTAAATCAGCCCCAGCATTTT CASSPTTAIVNQPQHF
15 TRBJ2-2 few . TRBV15 TGTGCCATCGAAAGGACTTCAGAGTACCCCGGGGAGCTGTTTTTT CAIERTSEYPGELFF
13 TRBJ2-7 . TRBD1 TRBV9 TGTGCCAACCCCGGGACAGCCACCTACGAGCAGTACTTC CANPGTATYEQYF
13 TRBJ2-7 . . TRBV29-1 TGCAGCGTTGCTCCCGCTGCTAGCTACGAGCAGTACTTC CSVAPAASYEQYF
15 TRBJ2-3 once . TRBV7-2 TGTGCCAGCAGCTTAGCGACCGTCTGGGGGGATACGCAGTATTTT CASSLATVWGDTQYF
15 TRBJ1-5 . . TRBV7-4 TGTGCCAGCAGCTTAGTCGAACAGGGAACTCAGCCCCAGCATTTT CASSLVEQGTQPQHF
13 TRBJ1-6 few . TRBV6-5 TGTGCCAGCAGTGACAGGTTAAGTTCACCCCTCCACTTT CASSDRLSSPLHF
12 TRBJ2-7 . TRBD1 TRBV6-1 TGTGCCAGTCTCCGGGACAGCTACGAGCAGTACTTC CASLRDSYEQYF
13 TRBJ2-1 . . TRBV29-1 TGCAGCGTTGCCAGGGTCTTAATCGATGAGCAGTTCTTC CSVARVLIDEQFF
14 TRBJ1-4 . . TRBV2 TGTGCCAGCAGGGGACAAGCAACTAATGAAAAACTGTTTTTT CASRGQATNEKLFF
11 TRBJ1-1 . . TRBV30 TGTGCCTGGAGGGGACGGGCTGAAGCTTTCTTT CAWRGRAEAFF
14 TRBJ2-1 . TRBD1 TRBV7-9 TGTGCCAGCCCCTCCCGACAGGGGGCCGATGAGCAGTTCTTC CASPSRQGADEQFF
14 TRBJ2-3 . . TRBV4-1 TGCGCCAGCAGCCAAGTAGGAGCGGGAGATACGCAGTATTTT CASSQVGAGDTQYF
15 TRBJ1-1 . . TRBV7-2 TGTGCCAGCAGCTTTCGTCGTCAGTTGAACACTGAAGCTTTCTTT CASSFRRQLNTEAFF
14 TRBJ2-1 few . TRBV7-3 TGTGCCAGCAGCCCCCGAGGGGTCCGGAATGAGCAGTTCTTC CASSPRGVRNEQFF
15 TRBJ2-7 . . TRBV7-2 TGTGCCAGCAGCCCCCTGAGGGTGGGCCTCAACGAGCAGTACTTC CASSPLRVGLNEQYF
14 TRBJ1-5 . . TRBV29-1 TGCAGCGTCCGGGACCAATATGGCAATCAGCCCCAGCATTTT CSVRDQYGNQPQHF
15 TRBJ2-2 . . TRBV30 TGTGCCTGTGGTACAGGGAGCGCGAACACCGGGGAGCTGTTTTTT CACGTGSANTGELFF
12 TRBJ2-1 once . TRBV11-2 TGTGCCAGCAGCTTATACAACAATGAGCAGTTCTTC CASSLYNNEQFF
13 TRBJ2-5 . TRBD1 TRBV29-1 TGCAGCGTAACCGGGACAGGGGGAGAGACCCAGTACTTC CSVTGTGGETQYF
14 TRBJ2-3 . . TRBV30 TGTGCCTGGAGTGTTGGGGACCGCACAGATACGCAGTATTTT CAWSVGDRTDTQYF